What follows is one TCR beta chain and its context. These data are taken from a study of blood T cell repertoires in COVID-19. Study-level information: T cells, B-cell-depleted T cells, or PBMCs supplied cDNA or gDNA.

A Seattle source enrolled patients during active infection and followed them longitudinally. Per the authors' pipeline: Amplification of reference gene primers provided the estimated nucleated cell counts. Clones were sequenced by immunoSEQ multiplex PCR, and TCRdb holds only the in-frame ones, with some missing. V and J calls and clone size are copied from that table; D and trimming were computed from the DNA. Seen here are 410,000 or so clones, approximately 89% observed once, and the top ten hold roughly 1.6%. The CDR3 consists of 14 residues. Germline V gene sequence: CDR1 MNHEY, CDR2 SVGEGT. The V end was cut by 2 bases, the J end by 2 bases, with 9 bases between.

Sequenced material: peripheral blood. This receptor was obtained from a woman between 35 and 50 years old with COVID-19, enrolled during active disease. The chain employs TRBV6-2 or TRBV6-3 and TRBJ1-2; D possibly corresponds to TRBD1 (5 bases). The CDR3 bases are TGTGCCAGCAGTTACAGCAGGGAAAACTATGGCTACACCTTC. As protein: CASSYSRENYGYTF.